This T cell receptor (beta chain) derives from a study of blood T cell repertoires in COVID-19. Whole-study context: Collection of acute and convalescent COVID-19 samples took place in the United States, Italy and Spain. The cDNA or gDNA used as material had been derived from T cells, B-cell-depleted T cells, or PBMCs.

V gave up 0 bases and J gave up 0 bases; unmatched junction bases: 3. The CDR3 extends over 17 amino acids. The germline V gene has CDR1 SGHNT and CDR2 YYREEE (reference sequence). In the original processing: Amplified reference gene primers provided the basis for estimating nucleated cell counts. Clones were sequenced by immunoSEQ multiplex PCR, and TCRdb holds only the in-frame ones, with some missing. D and trimming come from the DNA, and the V and J calls and clone size come from that table. The profile shows over 140,000 clones, around 82% of them singletons. V and J are TRBV5-4 and TRBJ2-2; TRBD2 matches at 9 bases. Sequenced: peripheral blood. This sequence was found in a woman aged 55-69 years with acute or convalescent COVID-19. CDR3 region: CASSLDIAGANTGELFF. DNA of the CDR3: TGTGCCAGCAGCTTGGATATAGCGGGGGCGAACACCGGGGAGCTGTTTTTT.